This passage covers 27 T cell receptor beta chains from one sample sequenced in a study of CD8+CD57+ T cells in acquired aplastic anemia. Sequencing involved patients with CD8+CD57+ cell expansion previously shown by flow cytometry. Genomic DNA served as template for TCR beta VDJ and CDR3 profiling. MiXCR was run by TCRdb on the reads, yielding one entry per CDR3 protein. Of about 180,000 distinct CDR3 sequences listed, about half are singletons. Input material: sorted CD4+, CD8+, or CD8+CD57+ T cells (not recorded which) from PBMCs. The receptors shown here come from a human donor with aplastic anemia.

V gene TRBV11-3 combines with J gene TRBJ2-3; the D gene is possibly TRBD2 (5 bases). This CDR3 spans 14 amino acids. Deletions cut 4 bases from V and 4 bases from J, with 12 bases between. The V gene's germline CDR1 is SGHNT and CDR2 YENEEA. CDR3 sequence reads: CASSSKLGADTQYF. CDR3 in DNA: TGTGCCAGCAGCTCGAAACTAGGTGCAGATACGCAGTATTTT.

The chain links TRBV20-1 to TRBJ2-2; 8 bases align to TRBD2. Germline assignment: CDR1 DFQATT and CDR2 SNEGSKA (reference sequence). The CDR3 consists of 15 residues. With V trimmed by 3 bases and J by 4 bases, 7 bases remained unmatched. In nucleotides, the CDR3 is TGCAGTGCTAGCAGCGGGAGCGGGAGCACCGGGGAGCTGTTTTTT. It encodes CSASSGSGSTGELFF.

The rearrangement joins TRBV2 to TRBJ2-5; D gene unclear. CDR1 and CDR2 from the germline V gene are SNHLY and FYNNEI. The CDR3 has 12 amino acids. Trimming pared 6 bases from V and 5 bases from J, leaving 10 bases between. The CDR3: CASSLPVETQYF. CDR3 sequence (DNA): TGTGCCAGCAGCCTCCCGGTGGAGACCCAGTACTTC.

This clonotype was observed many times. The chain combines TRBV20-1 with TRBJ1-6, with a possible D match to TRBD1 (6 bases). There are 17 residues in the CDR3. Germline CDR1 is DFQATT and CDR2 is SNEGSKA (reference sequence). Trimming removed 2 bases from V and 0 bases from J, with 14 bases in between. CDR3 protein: CSARNRDTSSYNSPLHF. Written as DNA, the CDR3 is TGCAGTGCTAGAAACCGGGACACGAGCTCCTATAATTCACCCCTCCACTTT.

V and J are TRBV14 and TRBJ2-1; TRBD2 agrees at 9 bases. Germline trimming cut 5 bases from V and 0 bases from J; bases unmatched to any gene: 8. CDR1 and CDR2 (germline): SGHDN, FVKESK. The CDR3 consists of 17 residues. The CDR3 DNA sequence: TGTGCCAGCAGCATAGACAGAGCGGGAGGCTCCTACAATGAGCAGTTCTTC. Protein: CASSIDRAGGSYNEQFF.

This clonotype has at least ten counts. Here the CDR3 DNA reads TGCGCCAGCAGCCAAGATCGGGGGGGCCTGAGGGAGCAGTACTTC. Amino acids: CASSQDRGGLREQYF. The chain is built from TRBV4-1 and TRBJ2-7, with 8 bases lining up with TRBD2. CDR3 length: 15 residues. Germline CDR1 and CDR2: MGHRA and YSYEKL. Trimming at V came to 0 bases and at J to 7 bases, leaving 8 bases not matched to a gene.

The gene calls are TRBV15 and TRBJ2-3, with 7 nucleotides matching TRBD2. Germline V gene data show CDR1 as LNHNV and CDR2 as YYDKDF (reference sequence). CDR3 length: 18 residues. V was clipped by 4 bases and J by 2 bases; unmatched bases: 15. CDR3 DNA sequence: TGTGCCACCAGCAAGAAGACCCCGGGACTACTGAACACAGATACGCAGTATTTT. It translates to CATSKKTPGLLNTDTQYF. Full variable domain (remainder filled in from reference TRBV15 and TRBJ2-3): DAMVIQNPRYQVTQFGKPVTLSCSQTLNHNVMYWYQQKSSQAPKLLFHYYDKDFNNEADTPDNFQSRRPNTSFCFLDIRSPGLGDTAMYLCATSKKTPGLLNTDTQYFGPGTRLTVL.

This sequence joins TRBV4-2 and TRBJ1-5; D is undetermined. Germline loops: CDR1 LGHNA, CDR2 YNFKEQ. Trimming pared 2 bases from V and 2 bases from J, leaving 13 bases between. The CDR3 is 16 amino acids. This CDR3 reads CASSQLSGLGNQPQHF. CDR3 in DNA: TGTGCCAGCAGCCAACTGTCGGGGTTGGGCAATCAGCCCCAGCATTTT.

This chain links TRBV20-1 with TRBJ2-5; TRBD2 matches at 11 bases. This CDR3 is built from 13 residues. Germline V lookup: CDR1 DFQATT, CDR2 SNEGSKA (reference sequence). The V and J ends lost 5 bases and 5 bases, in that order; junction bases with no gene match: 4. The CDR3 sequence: CSAYSGGAETQYF. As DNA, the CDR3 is TGCAGTGCTTATAGCGGGGGGGCCGAGACCCAGTACTTC.

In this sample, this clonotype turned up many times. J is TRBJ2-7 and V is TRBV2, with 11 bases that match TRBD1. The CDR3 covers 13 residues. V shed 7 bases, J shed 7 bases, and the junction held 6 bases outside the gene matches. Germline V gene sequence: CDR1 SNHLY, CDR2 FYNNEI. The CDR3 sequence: CASTGQGAREQYF. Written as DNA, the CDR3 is TGTGCCAGCACTGGACAGGGGGCGCGGGAGCAGTACTTC.

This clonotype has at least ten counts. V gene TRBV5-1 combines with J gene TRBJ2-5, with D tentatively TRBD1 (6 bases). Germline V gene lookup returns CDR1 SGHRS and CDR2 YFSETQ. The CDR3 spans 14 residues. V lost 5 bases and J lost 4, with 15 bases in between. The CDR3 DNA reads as TGCGCCAGCAGGGAGACGGGACACACAGAGACCCAGTACTTC. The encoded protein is CASRETGHTETQYF.

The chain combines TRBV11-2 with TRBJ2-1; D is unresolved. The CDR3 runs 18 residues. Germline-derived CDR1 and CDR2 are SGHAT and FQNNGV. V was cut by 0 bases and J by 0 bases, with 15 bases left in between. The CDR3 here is CASSLDLRQRISYNEQFF. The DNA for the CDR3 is TGTGCCAGCAGCTTAGATTTGAGGCAGAGAATCTCCTACAATGAGCAGTTCTTC.

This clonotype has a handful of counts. The CDR3 spells CASSGTQKNEKLFF. The CDR3 coding sequence is TGTGCCAGCAGTGGAACTCAGAAGAACGAAAAACTGTTTTTT. The chain combines TRBV2 with TRBJ1-4; D is undetermined. CDR1 is SNHLY and CDR2 is FYNNEI in the germline V gene. The CDR3 consists of 14 residues. Trimming took 4 bases from V and 8 from J, leaving 14 bases between them. Full variable domain (missing parts from reference TRBV2 and TRBJ1-4): EPEVTQTPSHQVTQMGQEVILRCVPISNHLYFYWYRQILGQKVEFLVSFYNNEISEKSEIFDDQFSVERPDGSNFTLKIRSTKLEDSAMYFCASSGTQKNEKLFFGSGTQLSVL.

The CDR3 here is CSGQRNTEAFF. The CDR3 DNA reads as TGCAGCGGGCAGAGAAACACTGAAGCTTTCTTT. The gene calls are TRBV29-1 and TRBJ1-1; D is undetermined. The CDR3 contains 11 residues. V was trimmed by 7 bases and J by 2 bases, leaving 8 bases between them. Per the germline V gene, CDR1 is SQVTM and CDR2 is ANQGSEA.

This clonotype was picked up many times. The CDR3 DNA reads TGTGCCAGCAGGGAGAAGGGGTATGGCTACACCTTC. Its translation is CASREKGYGYTF. V and J are TRBV7-2 and TRBJ1-2, with D possibly being TRBD1 (5 bases). Germline CDR1 SGHTA, CDR2 FQGNSA. Trimming shortened V by 6 bases and J by 5 bases, and 10 bases separated the two germline ends. This CDR3 is built from 12 residues.

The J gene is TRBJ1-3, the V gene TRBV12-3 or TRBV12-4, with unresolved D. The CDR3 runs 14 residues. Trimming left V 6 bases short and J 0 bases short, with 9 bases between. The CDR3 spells CASSLRYSGNTIYF. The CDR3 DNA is TGTGCCAGCAGCTTGAGGTACTCTGGAAACACCATATATTTT.

The CDR3 here is CASRKTGSGNTIYF. The CDR3 coding sequence is TGTGCCAGTAGGAAGACAGGCTCTGGAAACACCATATATTTT. This chain uses TRBV19 with TRBJ1-3; the D gene is possibly TRBD1 (6 bases). The germline V gene has CDR1 LNHDA and CDR2 SQIVND (reference sequence). The length of the CDR3 is 14 residues. V lost 6 bases and J lost 0, with 9 bases in between.

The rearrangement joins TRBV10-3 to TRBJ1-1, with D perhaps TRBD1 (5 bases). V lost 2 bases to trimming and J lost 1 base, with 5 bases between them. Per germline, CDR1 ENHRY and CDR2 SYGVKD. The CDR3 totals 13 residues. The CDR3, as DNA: TGTGCCATCAGTGAGCAGGGGAACACTGAAGCTTTCTTT. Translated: CAISEQGNTEAFF.

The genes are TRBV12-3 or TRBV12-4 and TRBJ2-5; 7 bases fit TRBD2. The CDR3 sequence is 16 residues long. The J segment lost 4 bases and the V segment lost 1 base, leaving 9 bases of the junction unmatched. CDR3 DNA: TGTGCCAGCAGTTTAGTTGGGGGAGGGCCGGGAGAGACCCAGTACTTC. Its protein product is CASSLVGGGPGETQYF.

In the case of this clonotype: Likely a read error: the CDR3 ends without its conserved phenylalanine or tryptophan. The CDR3 region is CTSSLGRGRGSNTEAFS. In DNA form, the CDR3 reads TGTACCAGCAGCCTCGGGCGGGGGCGCGGGTCTAACACTGAAGCTTTCTCT. The chain links TRBV11-1 to TRBJ1-1, with D possibly TRBD1 on 6 matching bases. The CDR3 totals 17 residues. Germline V gives CDR1 SGHAT, CDR2 FQDESV (reference sequence).

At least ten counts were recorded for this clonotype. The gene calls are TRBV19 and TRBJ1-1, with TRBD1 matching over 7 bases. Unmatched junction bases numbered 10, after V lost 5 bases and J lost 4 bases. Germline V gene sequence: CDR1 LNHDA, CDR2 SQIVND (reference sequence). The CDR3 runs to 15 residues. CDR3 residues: CASSYTGPGGTEAFF. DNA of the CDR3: TGTGCCAGTAGTTACACGGGGCCAGGGGGCACTGAAGCTTTCTTT.

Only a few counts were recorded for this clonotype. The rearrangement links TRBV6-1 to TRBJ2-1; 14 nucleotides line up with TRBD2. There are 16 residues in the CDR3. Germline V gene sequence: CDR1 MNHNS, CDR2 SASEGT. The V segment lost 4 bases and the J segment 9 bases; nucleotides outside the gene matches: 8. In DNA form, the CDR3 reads TGTGCCAGCAGTGGTCGGACTAGCGGGGGGAGAAGTGAGCAGTTCTTC. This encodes CASSGRTSGGRSEQFF.

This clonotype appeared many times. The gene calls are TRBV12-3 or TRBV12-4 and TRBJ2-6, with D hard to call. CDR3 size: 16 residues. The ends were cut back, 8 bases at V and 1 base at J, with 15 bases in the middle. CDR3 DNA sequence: TGTGCCAGCTCGGACGGCGAGGTATCTGGGGCCAACGTCCTGACTTTC. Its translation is CASSDGEVSGANVLTF.

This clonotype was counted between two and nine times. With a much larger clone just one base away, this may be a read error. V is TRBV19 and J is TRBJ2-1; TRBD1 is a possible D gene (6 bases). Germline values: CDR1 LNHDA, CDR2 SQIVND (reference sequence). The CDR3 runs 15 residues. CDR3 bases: TGTGCCAGTATGAGGGCAGGGGCCCCCTACAATGAGCATTTCTTC. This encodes CASMRAGAPYNEHFF.

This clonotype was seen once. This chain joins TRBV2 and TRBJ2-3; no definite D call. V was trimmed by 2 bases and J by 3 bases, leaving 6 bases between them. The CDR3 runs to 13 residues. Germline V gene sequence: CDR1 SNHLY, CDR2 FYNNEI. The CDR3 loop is CASSERRTDTQYF. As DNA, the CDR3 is TGTGCCAGCAGTGAAAGACGAACAGATACGCAGTATTTT. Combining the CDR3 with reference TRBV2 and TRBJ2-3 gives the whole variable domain EPEVTQTPSHQVTQMGQEVILRCVPISNHLYFYWYRQILGQKVEFLVSFYNNEISEKSEIFDDQFSVERPDGSNFTLKIRSTKLEDSAMYFCASSERRTDTQYFGPGTRLTVL.

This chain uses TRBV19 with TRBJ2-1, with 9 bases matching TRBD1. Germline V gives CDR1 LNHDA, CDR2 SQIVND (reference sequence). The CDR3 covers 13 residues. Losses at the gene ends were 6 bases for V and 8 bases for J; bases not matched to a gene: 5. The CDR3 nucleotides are TGTGCCAGTAGCCCCACAGGGGGCGATGAGCAGTTCTTC. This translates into CASSPTGGDEQFF.

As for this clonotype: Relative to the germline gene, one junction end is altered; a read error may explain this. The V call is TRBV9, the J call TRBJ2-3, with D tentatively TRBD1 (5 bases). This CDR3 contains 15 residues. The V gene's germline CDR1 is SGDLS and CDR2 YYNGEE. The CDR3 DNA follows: TGTGCCAGCAGCGTAGGGCTGCAAATCACAGGTACGCAGTATTTT. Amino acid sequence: CASSVGLQITGTQYF.